The 6 T cell receptor beta chains below come from one sample, sequenced in a study of blood T cells in healthy people across ages. With a J-beta primer mix and a sample-barcoded 5' primer, a second PCR ran about 7 to 12 cycles. TCRdb re-derived calls from the 5' RACE reads in MiXCR, one entry per CDR3 protein. The table lists some 1,000,000 distinct CDR3 sequences, roughly 24% of them singletons. These data also formed part of another study, on T cells of mothers and their children.

Sequencing input: blood. The receptors derive from a girl aged 2 to 9 in good health.

The chain uses TRBV12-3 or TRBV12-4 and TRBJ2-1; tentative D call: TRBD2 (7 bases). Trimming took off 6 bases at V and 14 bases at J, with 11 bases between the two ends. There are 10 residues in the CDR3. CDR3 amino acids: CASSGGPKFF. DNA for the CDR3: TGTGCCAGCAGCGGGGGGCCGAAGTTCTTC.

The chain is built from TRBV11-2 and TRBJ1-1; D unresolved. The CDR3 contains 16 residues. Between the trimmed V and J ends, which lost 0 bases and 5 bases, there was a span of 16 bases. CDR1 is SGHAT and CDR2 is FQNNGV in the germline V gene. The DNA of the CDR3 is TGTGCCAGCAGCTTAGATTTTAATCGACGCCTGACTGAAGCTTTCTTT. It encodes CASSLDFNRRLTEAFF.

This chain joins TRBV3-1 and TRBJ1-4; no firm D call. The CDR3 is made up of 13 amino acids. Germline values: CDR1 LGHDT, CDR2 YNNKEL (reference sequence). Trimming left V 4 bases short and J 6 bases short, with 9 bases between. This CDR3 reads CASSPRTDEKLFF. In DNA, the CDR3 is TGTGCCAGCAGCCCTCGGACTGATGAAAAACTGTTTTTT.

This clonotype was counted between two and nine times. J is TRBJ2-5 and V is TRBV24-1, with D possibly being TRBD1 (6 bases). The tail of the sequence fits TRBJ2-1 better, so the J call may be wrong. Germline CDR1 reads KGHDR; CDR2 reads SFDVKD. This CDR3 is built from 14 residues. The CDR3 bases are TGTGCCACCAGTGATGGTCAGGTAGGGGGAGAGCAGTTCTTC. It specifies CATSDGQVGGEQFF.

This chain uses TRBV19 with TRBJ2-1; 7 positions match TRBD1. This CDR3 region has 16 residues. Germline values: CDR1 LNHDA, CDR2 SQIVND (reference sequence). The V gene end was trimmed by 5 bases and the J gene end by 1 base; junction bases not matched to a gene: 8. Here the CDR3 DNA reads TGTGCCAGTAGTGATCCGGGACAGAGATCCTACAATGAGCAGTTCTTC. This sequence encodes CASSDPGQRSYNEQFF.

A few counts support this clonotype. The chain recombines TRBV12-3 or TRBV12-4 with TRBJ1-3; no reliable D call. The CDR3 spans 16 residues. The V end was cut by 5 bases, the J end by 0 bases, with 14 bases between. DNA of the CDR3: TGTGCCAGCAGTGTCGTACCCACACCCTCTGGAAACACCATATATTTT. This codes for CASSVVPTPSGNTIYF.